This T cell receptor (beta chain) emerged from a study of T cells in Graves' hyperthyroidism and ophthalmopathy. General study results and limits: Clonotypes that were expanded in thyroid above 0.001 mostly appeared in blood too.

Diagnosis of hyperthyroidism was new in patients aged 18 to 65, and its duration was under 2 months. Researchers barred patients who had uncontrolled infection, other autoimmune disease, pregnancy or lactation. Many counts were recorded for this clonotype. Its target is unknown. Authors of the study amplified TCR beta CDR3 regions from RNA transcripts. First-round RT-PCR of the TCR CDR3 relied on the HTBI primer set. TCRdb reprocessed the multiplex PCR reads with MiXCR, giving one entry per CDR3 protein. The data show some 560,000 distinct CDR3 sequences, roughly 15% seen once. Losses at the gene ends were 5 bases for V and 2 bases for J; bases not matched to a gene: 3. The length of the CDR3 is 16 residues. Looked up from germline, CDR1 is KGHDR and CDR2 is SFDVKD.

The sample comprised blood. The TCR comes from a woman in her thirties or forties with Graves' hyperthyroidism. V is TRBV24-1 and J is TRBJ2-3, with 13 bases matching TRBD2. CDR3 nucleotide sequence: TGTGCCACCAGTGTGACTAGCGGGAGGCCCACAGATACGCAGTATTTT. Translated: CATSVTSGRPTDTQYF.